This T cell receptor (beta chain) is from a study of beta chain features in type 1 diabetes. Study-wide results and limits: People with Type 1 diabetes carried modestly yet significantly shorter TCRB CDR3s in all four CD4+ subsets.

Trimming removed 6 bases from V and 8 bases from J; junction bases left unmatched: 6. Germline assignment: CDR1 MNHNS and CDR2 SASEGT. The CDR3 length is 14 residues. cDNA synthesis used the whole RNA isolate, giving expressed TCRB sequences. Clones were read by immunoSEQ multiplex PCR, and TCRdb kept only the in-frame ones, dropping some. The sample lists 310,000 or so clones, approximately 8% occurring once. This clone was seen more than once but under ten times. What it recognizes is unknown. Donors contributed one heparinised blood draw apiece, averaging around 120 mL. This chain joins TRBV6-1 and TRBJ2-1; 11 bases are a match to TRBD2. The material sequenced was central memory CD4+ T cells from blood. This receptor was obtained from a woman between 18 and 29 years old in good health. CDR3 in DNA: TGTGCCAGCAGGCCACTAGCGGGAGTAGATGAGCAGTTCTTC. Its translation is CASRPLAGVDEQFF.